These 23 T cell receptor beta chains came from one sample sequenced in a study of cytomegalovirus exposure and HLA in healthy donors. The PCR contained 60 Vbeta and 13 Jbeta primers. The data were produced by immunoSEQ multiplex PCR, yet TCRdb's version contains in-frame clones alone and is incomplete. The sample yields some 100,000 clones, approximately 81% seen once. The sequencing sample was made of PBMCs. The receptors stem from a female donor in good health and CMV-seropositive.

The J gene is TRBJ1-1, the V gene TRBV11-2, with D possibly matching TRBD1 (5 bases). V lost 1 base to trimming and J lost 1 base, with 7 bases between them. CDR3 length: 14 residues. CDR1 and CDR2 from the germline V gene are SGHAT and FQNNGV. DNA of the CDR3: TGTGCCAGCAGCTTAGGCGGGGGGAACACTGAAGCTTTCTTT. It translates to CASSLGGGNTEAFF.

The chain carries TRBV6-5 and TRBJ1-1; D perhaps matches TRBD1 (6 bases). The CDR3 length is 14 residues. Between the trimmed V and J ends, which lost 3 bases and 1 base, there was a span of 9 bases. Germline lookup yields CDR1 MNHEY and CDR2 SVGAGI. The CDR3 loop reads CASSYVRGNTEAFF. The CDR3 DNA reads TGTGCCAGCAGTTATGTCAGGGGGAACACTGAAGCTTTCTTT.

The rearrangement links TRBV7-8 to TRBJ2-3; D unclear. The CDR3 consists of 12 residues. CDR1 and CDR2 (germline): SGHVS, FQNEAQ. V lost 3 bases and J lost 2, with 3 bases in between. For the CDR3, the DNA is TGTGCCAGCAGCTTCTCCACAGATACGCAGTATTTT. This sequence encodes CASSFSTDTQYF.

J is TRBJ2-6 and V is TRBV2; TRBD2 might be the D (6 bases). Trimming cost V 8 bases and J 2 bases, with 7 bases left between them. Germline lookup yields CDR1 SNHLY and CDR2 FYNNEI. The CDR3 totals 13 residues. Written as DNA, the CDR3 is TGTGCCAGCCGCGGGACTGGGGCCAACGTCCTGACTTTC. Its protein product is CASRGTGANVLTF. The full variable domain, rest sourced from reference TRBV2 and TRBJ2-6, is EPEVTQTPSHQVTQMGQEVILRCVPISNHLYFYWYRQILGQKVEFLVSFYNNEISEKSEIFDDQFSVERPDGSNFTLKIRSTKLEDSAMYFCASRGTGANVLTFGAGSRLTVL.

The rearrangement joins TRBV7-2 to TRBJ2-7, with 11 positions matching TRBD2. The CDR3 spans 15 residues. The germline V gene encodes CDR1 SGHTA and CDR2 FQGNSA. V lost 5 bases to trimming and J lost 2 bases; unmatched junction nucleotides: 5. The CDR3 sequence is CASSPGLAAPYEQYF. CDR3 in DNA: TGTGCCAGCAGCCCGGGACTAGCGGCCCCCTACGAGCAGTACTTC.

This clone turned up a few times. This chain joins TRBV19 and TRBJ2-2; TRBD2 matches 11 bases. The V and J ends lost 7 bases and 6 bases, in that order; junction bases with no gene match: 13. This CDR3 comprises 17 residues. In germline, CDR1 is LNHDA, CDR2 SQIVND (reference sequence). The CDR3 loop is CASTRDSGGAWAGELFF. The CDR3 DNA reads TGTGCCAGTACGAGAGATAGCGGGGGGGCGTGGGCCGGGGAGCTGTTTTTT.

The table lists this clone with a count of one. The chain joins TRBV5-1 to TRBJ2-2, with a possible D match to TRBD1 (5 bases). Germline-derived CDR1 and CDR2 are SGHRS and YFSETQ. Trimming took off 0 bases at V and 9 bases at J, with 6 bases between the two ends. This CDR3 has 12 residues. Here the CDR3 DNA reads TGCGCCAGCAGCTTGGAGGGGCGGGAGCTGTTTTTT. Amino acids: CASSLEGRELFF.

V is TRBV7-9 and J is TRBJ2-7, with a tentative D call TRBD2 (7 bases). Deletions cut 6 bases from V and 5 bases from J, with 14 bases between. CDR3 length: 13 residues. Germline CDR1 SEHNR, CDR2 FQNEAQ (reference sequence). The CDR3 loop reads CASSWGGGDEQYF. The CDR3 nucleotides read TGTGCCAGCAGTTGGGGCGGGGGCGACGAGCAGTACTTC.

The chain links TRBV7-2 to TRBJ2-7; TRBD1 matches 11 bases. V lost 5 bases, J lost 4 bases, and 4 bases stayed unmatched. The CDR3 is made up of 14 amino acids. The germline gives CDR1 SGHTA, CDR2 FQGNSA. CDR3 nucleotide sequence: TGTGCCAGCAGCATAGGGACAGGGGGGTACGAGCAGTACTTC. This gives the protein CASSIGTGGYEQYF.

The gene calls are TRBV28 and TRBJ2-2, with 11 bases identical to TRBD2. Germline V gene lookup returns CDR1 MDHEN and CDR2 SYDVKM. The CDR3 length is 19 residues. Losses at the gene ends were 6 bases for V and 0 bases for J; bases not matched to a gene: 12. In DNA form, the CDR3 reads TGTGCCAGCAGCCCTATACCGACTAGCGGGGCGACGAACACCGGGGAGCTGTTTTTT. It encodes CASSPIPTSGATNTGELFF.

This chain joins TRBV9 and TRBJ2-7; 8 positions agree with TRBD2. Germline trimming cut 0 bases from V and 3 bases from J; bases unmatched to any gene: 5. The length of the CDR3 is 15 residues. The germline CDR1 and CDR2 sequences are SGDLS and YYNGEE. The CDR3 DNA is TGTGCCAGCAGCGTAGACGGGACTAGTCTCTACGAGCAGTACTTC. It yields the protein CASSVDGTSLYEQYF.

As to this clone: An end of the junction differs from the germline gene, which may be a read error. This chain uses TRBV5-1 with TRBJ1-1; TRBD1 matches 9 bases. The CDR3 length is 12 residues. Germline CDR1 reads SGHRS; CDR2 reads YFSETQ. CDR3 amino acids: CASSPQPGQGIF. The CDR3 DNA sequence: TGCGCCAGCAGCCCTCAACCCGGACAGGGGATCTTT.

The chain carries TRBV13 and TRBJ1-1; 8 positions agree with TRBD1. J lost 4 bases, V lost 2 bases, and 6 bases had no gene match. Germline loops: CDR1 PRHDT, CDR2 FYEKMQ (reference sequence). The CDR3 runs 15 residues. CDR3 region: CASSLTGGGPTEAFF. The CDR3 coding sequence is TGTGCCAGCAGCTTAACAGGGGGAGGGCCCACTGAAGCTTTCTTT.

The chain uses TRBV19 and TRBJ2-3, with D possibly matching TRBD2 (6 bases). The V gene lost 6 bases and the J gene lost 2 bases, with 9 bases spanning the gap. Per germline, CDR1 LNHDA and CDR2 SQIVND (reference sequence). CDR3 size: 13 residues. CDR3: CASRGDSTDTQYF. The CDR3 DNA follows: TGTGCCAGTAGGGGGGACTCCACAGATACGCAGTATTTT.

DNA for the CDR3: TGTGCCAGCAGCTACCGTGGAACAGGGAACTATGGCTACACCTTC. Its translation is CASSYRGTGNYGYTF. The chain is built from TRBV6-6 and TRBJ1-2; tentatively, D is TRBD1 (6 bases). Germline CDR1 is MNHNY and CDR2 is SVGAGI (reference sequence). This CDR3 is 15 amino acids long. The V end was cut by 6 bases, the J end by 2 bases, with 16 bases between.

This clone occurred a few times. An end of the junction differs from the germline gene, which may be a read error. This rearrangement joins TRBV7-9 to TRBJ1-1; D gene ambiguous. Germline CDR1 reads SEHNR; CDR2 reads FQNEAQ (reference sequence). The CDR3 extends over 15 amino acids. The CDR3 reads CSSSLGTRRDTEAFF. Written as DNA, the CDR3 is TGTTCCAGCAGCTTGGGTACTCGGAGGGACACTGAAGCTTTCTTT. Complete variable domain (other parts from reference TRBV7-9 and TRBJ1-1): DTGVSQNPRHKITKRGQNVTFRCDPISEHNRLYWYRQTLGQGPEFLTYFQNEAQLEKSRLLSDRFSAERPKGSFSTLEIQRTEQGDSAMYLCSSSLGTRRDTEAFFGQGTRLTVV.

The chain carries TRBV2 and TRBJ1-5; the D gene is possibly TRBD1 (5 bases). This CDR3 comprises 13 residues. Germline CDR1 reads SNHLY; CDR2 reads FYNNEI. Trimming pared 4 bases from V and 8 bases from J, leaving 12 bases between. In nucleotides, the CDR3 is TGTGCCAGCAGTGTTGACAGAGTAGAGCCCCAGCATTTT. Its protein product is CASSVDRVEPQHF.

The rearrangement uses TRBV2 and TRBJ1-2, with D possibly being TRBD1 (5 bases). Trimming took off 4 bases at V and 8 bases at J, with 17 bases between the two ends. Germline V lookup: CDR1 SNHLY, CDR2 FYNNEI. The CDR3 is 14 amino acids. CDR3: CASSAPGGLGGYTF. The CDR3 nucleotides read TGTGCCAGCAGTGCCCCCGGGGGGTTGGGGGGCTACACCTTC.

This chain connects TRBV29-1 to TRBJ1-1, with 7 bases identical to TRBD1. CDR3 length: 12 amino acids. J gave up 6 bases and V 8 bases, and 9 bases lay outside the gene matches. Germline CDR1 SQVTM, CDR2 ANQGSEA. CDR3 region: CSSDREPAEAFF. DNA for the CDR3: TGCAGCTCTGACAGGGAACCGGCTGAAGCTTTCTTT.

For the CDR3, the DNA is TGTGCCAGCTCACCTGGAGGACAGGGGGAGGCTTTCTTT. It encodes CASSPGGQGEAFF. The gene calls are TRBV18 and TRBJ1-1; TRBD1 agrees at 10 bases. CDR3 length: 13 amino acids. The junction had 6 bases not matched to a gene; V was cut back by 3 bases and J by 11 bases. In germline, CDR1 is KGHSH, CDR2 LQKENI.

The chain combines TRBV7-9 with TRBJ1-2, with D maybe TRBD1 (5 bases). Trimming left V 0 bases short and J 2 bases short, with 10 bases between. Germline loops: CDR1 SEHNR, CDR2 FQNEAQ (reference sequence). This CDR3 is built from 15 residues. The CDR3 sequence is CASSLAIGANYGYTF. In nucleotides, the CDR3 is TGTGCCAGCAGCTTAGCGATAGGGGCCAACTATGGCTACACCTTC.

The rearrangement uses TRBV19 and TRBJ2-7; 7 bases line up with TRBD1. Germline CDR1 reads LNHDA; CDR2 reads SQIVND (reference sequence). There are 15 residues in the CDR3. V dropped 1 base and J dropped 3; count of bases not matched to a gene: 6. This CDR3 is CASSIGGTAGYEQYF. Here the CDR3 DNA reads TGTGCCAGTAGTATAGGGGGGACAGCTGGCTACGAGCAGTACTTC.

This clone was picked up a small number of times. The genes are TRBV7-6 and TRBJ2-1; 11 positions match TRBD1. Trimming took 3 bases from V and 7 from J; bases not matched to a gene: 5. Germline values: CDR1 SGHVS, CDR2 FNYEAQ. The CDR3 has 15 residues. CDR3 in amino acids: CASSFGTGGSNEQFF. The CDR3 nucleotides read TGTGCCAGCAGCTTCGGGACAGGGGGTTCGAATGAGCAGTTCTTC.